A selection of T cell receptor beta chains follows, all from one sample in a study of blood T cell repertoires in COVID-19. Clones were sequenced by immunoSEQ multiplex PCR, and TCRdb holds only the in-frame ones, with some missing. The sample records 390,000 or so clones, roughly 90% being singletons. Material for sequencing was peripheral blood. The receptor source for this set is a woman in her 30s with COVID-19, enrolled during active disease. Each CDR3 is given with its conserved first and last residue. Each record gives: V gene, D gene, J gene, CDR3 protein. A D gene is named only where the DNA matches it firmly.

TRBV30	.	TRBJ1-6	CAWSVDGLSNSPLHF
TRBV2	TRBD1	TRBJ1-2	CASSTKGQILNYGYTF
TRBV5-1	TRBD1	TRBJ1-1	CASSFGQGPQNTEAFF
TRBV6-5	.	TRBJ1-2	CASSYGQGGYGYTF
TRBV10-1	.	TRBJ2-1	CASSGGHNEQFF
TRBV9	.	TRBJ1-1	CASSLTTGPNTEAFF
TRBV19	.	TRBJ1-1	CASSISPNTEAFF
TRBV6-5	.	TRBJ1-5	CASSYQGNQPQHF
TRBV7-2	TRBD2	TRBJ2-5	CASSLIAGGPEQETQYF
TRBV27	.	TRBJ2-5	CASSLRETQYF
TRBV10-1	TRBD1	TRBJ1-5	CASSGQGDQPQHF
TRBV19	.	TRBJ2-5	CASSRQGEETQYF
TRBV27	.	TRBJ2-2	CASSWGGNTGELFF
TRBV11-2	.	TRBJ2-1	CASSLNNYNEQFF
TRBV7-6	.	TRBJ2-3	CASSFTARGTDTQYF
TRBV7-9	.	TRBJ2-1	CASSSLPSYNEQFF
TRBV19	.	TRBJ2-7	CASSIQVGAVHEQYF
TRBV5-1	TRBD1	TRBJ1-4	CASSRQGVNEKLFF
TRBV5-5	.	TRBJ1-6	CASSLDGTIDNSPLHF
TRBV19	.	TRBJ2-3	CASGRLDTDTQYF
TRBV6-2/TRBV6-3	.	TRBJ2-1	CASSFPNNEQFF
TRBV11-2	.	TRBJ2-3	CTSSFQPSASGTQYF
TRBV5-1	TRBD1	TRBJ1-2	CASSLGQGYNYGYTF
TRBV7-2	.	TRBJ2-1	CASSPSTNEQFF
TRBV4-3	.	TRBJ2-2	CASGQINTGELFF
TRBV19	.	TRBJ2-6	CASSSKSSGANVLTF
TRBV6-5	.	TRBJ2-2	CASSNWGSNTGELFF
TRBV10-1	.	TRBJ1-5	CASSEGGAGNQPQHF
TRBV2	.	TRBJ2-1	CASSAGTTEQFF
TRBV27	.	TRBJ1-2	CASSSSRGGRMPNYGYTF
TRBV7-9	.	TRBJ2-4	CASSSSGYGKNIQYF
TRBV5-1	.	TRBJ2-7	CASSLGTLYEQYF
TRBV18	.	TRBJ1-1	CASSPGHQNTEAFF
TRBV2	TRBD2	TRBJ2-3	CASSVRRGGTDTQYF
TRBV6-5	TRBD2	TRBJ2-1	CASSFRTGGTYNEQFF
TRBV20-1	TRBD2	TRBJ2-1	CSASSAGVSSNEQFF
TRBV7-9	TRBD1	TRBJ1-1	CASSLEDRGLRGTEAFF
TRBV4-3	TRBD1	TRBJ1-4	CASSQFRQGGEKLFF
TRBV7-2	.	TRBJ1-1	CASSLGGPNTEAFF
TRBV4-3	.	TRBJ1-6	CASSQGQYSPLHF